The 31 T cell receptor beta chains below come from one sample, sequenced in a study of early T cells in non-severe SARS-CoV-2 infection (dated by TCRdb to the early 2020s). Libraries came from 5' RACE. TCRdb lists the instrument as NextSeq 500. Using fastp at Q25 and MiXCR, TCRdb reprocessed the public reads and kept productive beta chains. Here each entry gathers all rows of one CDR3 protein and keeps the most common genes and DNA. The table for this sample lists tens of thousands of distinct CDR3 sequences; around 10% of them were counted only once. The top ten clones comprise roughly 7.5% of the sample. The source was whole blood, collected at baseline. These TCRs come from an adult who was a healthcare worker with PCR-confirmed SARS-CoV-2 infection or an uninfected control (not recorded which).

The rearrangement links TRBV5-1 to TRBJ2-7, with D tentatively TRBD1 (6 bases). The CDR3 spans 15 residues. V lost 2 bases, J lost 4 bases, and 16 bases lay in between. CDR1 SGHRS and CDR2 YFSETQ come from the germline V gene. The DNA for the CDR3 is TGCGCCAGCAGCTTCCAACAGGGTTTCCGGTACGAGCAGTACTTC. This codes for CASSFQQGFRYEQYF.

V and J are TRBV7-8 and TRBJ2-7; a weak D match, TRBD2 (5 bases). The length of the CDR3 is 16 residues. CDR1 is SGHVS, CDR2 FQNEAQ, per germline. The germline V and J ends were trimmed by 6 bases and 4 bases, with 22 bases remaining between them. CDR3 region: CASSRSEDLFRYEQYF. CDR3 bases: TGTGCCAGCAGTCGATCGGAGGACCTATTTAGGTACGAGCAGTACTTC. The full variable domain, with the rest looked up from reference TRBV7-8 and TRBJ2-7, is GAGVSQSPRYKVAKRGQDVALRCDPISGHVSLFWYQQALGQGPEFLTYFQNEAQLDKSGLPSDRFFAERPEGSVSTLKIQRTQQEDSAVYLCASSRSEDLFRYEQYFGPGTRLTVT.

This clonotype was recorded a few times. The J gene is TRBJ1-1, the V gene TRBV7-9, with unresolved D. In germline, CDR1 is SEHNR, CDR2 FQNEAQ (reference sequence). The CDR3 has 12 amino acids. V was clipped by 2 bases and J by 3 bases, with 4 bases between them. CDR3 sequence: CASSLRYTEAFF. CDR3 DNA sequence: TGTGCCAGCAGCTTACGGTACACTGAAGCTTTCTTT.

This clonotype came up a few times. The chain employs TRBV7-2 and TRBJ2-3; 11 bases are a match to TRBD1. CDR1 and CDR2 from the germline V gene are SGHTA and FQGNSA. CDR3 length: 15 residues. Trimming at V came to 5 bases and at J to 6 bases, leaving 7 bases not matched to a gene. CDR3 bases: TGTGCCAGCAGCCAGGACAGGGGGCTGGTGGATACGCAGTATTTT. Translating it yields CASSQDRGLVDTQYF.

This clonotype was seen a handful of times. J is TRBJ2-7 and V is TRBV5-4, with D hard to call. V lost 3 bases and J lost 0, with 7 bases in between. The germline gives CDR1 SGHNT, CDR2 YYREEE (reference sequence). The CDR3 contains 13 residues. The CDR3 DNA sequence: TGTGCCAGCAGCTATTCATACTCCTACGAGCAGTACTTC. Its translation: CASSYSYSYEQYF.

The V gene is TRBV11-2, the J gene TRBJ2-7, with TRBD1 as a possible D gene (7 bases). Germline V gene sequence: CDR1 SGHAT, CDR2 FQNNGV. Trimming took 4 bases from V and 6 from J, leaving 16 bases between them. CDR3 size: 14 residues. The CDR3 region is CASSSMSRGAEQYF. CDR3 DNA: TGTGCCAGCAGCTCCATGTCCAGGGGGGCCGAGCAGTACTTC.

A few counts support this clonotype. The CDR3 sequence is CASSTDGVNTEAFF. CDR3 in DNA: TGCGCCAGCAGCACGGACGGAGTGAACACTGAAGCTTTCTTT. The chain joins TRBV5-1 to TRBJ1-1; no clear D gene. CDR1 is SGHRS and CDR2 is YFSETQ in the germline V gene. Trimming pared 4 bases from V and 0 bases from J, leaving 10 bases between. The CDR3 consists of 14 residues.

CDR3: CASSLTGGDTQYF. CDR3 in DNA: TGTGCCAGCAGTTTAACAGGGGGAGATACGCAGTATTTT. This chain joins TRBV12-3 or TRBV12-4 and TRBJ2-3; 8 bases fit TRBD1. Trimming removed 2 bases from V and 5 bases from J; junction bases left unmatched: 0. The CDR3 totals 13 residues.

This clonotype was seen repeatedly, ten times or more. The V gene is TRBV4-3, the J gene TRBJ1-6, with a weak D call TRBD1 (5 bases). This CDR3 has 13 amino acids. Trimming took off 3 bases at V and 10 bases at J, with 10 bases between the two ends. CDR1 and CDR2 (germline): LGHNA, YSLEER. CDR3 sequence (DNA): TGCGCCAGCAGCCAGGGTAGGGGATCACCCCTCCACTTT. Protein sequence: CASSQGRGSPLHF.

This clonotype was observed a handful of times. This chain joins TRBV4-2 and TRBJ1-4; D unresolved. The CDR3 is 17 residues long. Germline values: CDR1 LGHNA, CDR2 YNFKEQ. Trimming took off 0 bases at V and 8 bases at J, with 19 bases between the two ends. CDR3 sequence reads: CASSQDPTRAGSEKLFF. CDR3 in DNA: TGTGCCAGCAGCCAAGATCCTACAAGGGCAGGCTCAGAAAAACTGTTTTTT.

The chain couples TRBV5-6 to TRBJ2-4, with 8 nucleotides matching TRBD1. This CDR3 comprises 14 residues. Unmatched junction bases numbered 6, after V lost 4 bases and J lost 6 bases. Germline lookup yields CDR1 SGHDT and CDR2 YYEEEE. CDR3 residues: CASSPPGGLNIQYF. CDR3 DNA: TGTGCCAGCAGCCCTCCAGGGGGCTTAAACATTCAGTACTTC.

This rearrangement joins TRBV6-4 to TRBJ1-5, with no clear D. CDR1 is MRHNA, CDR2 SNTAGT, per germline. The V and J ends lost 3 bases and 1 base respectively, with 10 bases between them. This CDR3 contains 15 residues. The CDR3 spells CASSERFESNQPQHF. The CDR3 DNA follows: TGTGCCAGCAGTGAGAGGTTTGAGAGCAATCAGCCCCAGCATTTT.

This clonotype has more than one count but fewer than ten. The rearrangement links TRBV20-1 to TRBJ1-1; D uncertain. V was clipped by 5 bases and J by 5 bases, with 15 bases between them. The CDR3 runs 13 residues. The germline gives CDR1 DFQATT, CDR2 SNEGSKA (reference sequence). The CDR3 sequence is CSAGGIGDTEAFF. The CDR3 nucleotides read TGCAGTGCTGGAGGGATCGGGGATACTGAAGCTTTCTTT.

This clonotype was seen a handful of times. The V call is TRBV11-2, the J call TRBJ1-1; 9 bases agree with TRBD1. This CDR3 is built from 18 residues. V was clipped by 0 bases and J by 2 bases; unmatched bases: 10. Germline V gene sequence: CDR1 SGHAT, CDR2 FQNNGV. The CDR3 DNA sequence: TGTGCCAGCAGCTTAGATCAGTTTGGGACAGGGCCTAACACTGAAGCTTTCTTT. This encodes CASSLDQFGTGPNTEAFF.

This clonotype was found many times. The J gene is TRBJ2-7, the V gene TRBV7-8, with D possibly TRBD2 on 6 matching bases. CDR1 is SGHVS, CDR2 FQNEAQ, per germline. Deletions cut 5 bases from V and 7 bases from J, with 24 bases between. The CDR3 contains 16 residues. The CDR3 sequence: CASSRNGGLVLGEQYF. The CDR3 coding sequence is TGTGCCAGCAGCCGGAACGGGGGTCTAGTGCTGGGGGAGCAGTACTTC.

This clonotype has more than one count but fewer than ten. The genes are TRBV11-3 and TRBJ1-1, with unresolved D. The V end lost 7 bases, the J end lost 0 bases, and 9 bases lay between the germline ends. The CDR3 spans 13 residues. CDR1 SGHNT and CDR2 YENEEA come from the germline V gene. The DNA of the CDR3 is TGTGCCAGCAACACCCAAATGAACACTGAAGCTTTCTTT. It yields the protein CASNTQMNTEAFF.

Within the sample, this clonotype is medium-sized. The chain is built from TRBV11-2 and TRBJ2-3, with 10 positions matching TRBD2. This CDR3 region has 15 residues. Unmatched junction bases numbered 5, after V lost 5 bases and J lost 3 bases. CDR1 is SGHAT and CDR2 is FQNNGV in the germline V gene. CDR3 loop: CASSLVAGGTDTQYF. As DNA, the CDR3 is TGTGCCAGCAGCCTCGTAGCGGGGGGTACAGATACGCAGTATTTT.

This clonotype was picked up a small number of times. This CDR3 reads CASIPGQLYNEQFF. The DNA of the CDR3 is TGTGCCAGCATACCGGGACAGTTATACAATGAGCAGTTCTTC. The rearrangement links TRBV6-1 to TRBJ2-1; 7 bases map to TRBD1. This CDR3 has 14 amino acids. Germline values: CDR1 MNHNS, CDR2 SASEGT. V gave up 7 bases and J gave up 4 bases; unmatched junction bases: 7.

This clonotype has a count of ten or more. The V and J genes are TRBV29-1 and TRBJ1-6, with 8 nucleotides matching TRBD1. The CDR3 consists of 13 residues. Germline-derived CDR1 and CDR2 are SQVTM and ANQGSEA. The V segment lost 5 bases and the J segment 10 bases; nucleotides outside the gene matches: 7. CDR3 in amino acids: CSVKTGEGSPLHF. CDR3 nucleotides: TGCAGCGTTAAGACAGGGGAAGGCTCACCCCTCCACTTT.

The gene calls are TRBV6-5 and TRBJ1-1; D is unresolved. This CDR3 region has 17 residues. Germline values: CDR1 MNHEY, CDR2 SVGAGI. V shed 2 bases and J shed 0 bases, with 16 bases lying between them. CDR3 loop: CASSYRGVLGMNTEAFF. The CDR3 region has the DNA TGTGCCAGCAGTTACCGAGGTGTCTTAGGAATGAACACTGAAGCTTTCTTT.

The chain employs TRBV20-1 and TRBJ2-2; D unresolved. Germline V gene data show CDR1 as DFQATT and CDR2 as SNEGSKA (reference sequence). Trimming shortened V by 2 bases and J by 0 bases, and 7 bases separated the two germline ends. The length of the CDR3 is 14 residues. CDR3 nucleotide sequence: TGCAGTGCTAGACCAGACCCGAACACCGGGGAGCTGTTTTTT. It specifies CSARPDPNTGELFF.

This clonotype came up a few times. The chain recombines TRBV7-9 with TRBJ2-5; 8 bases are a match to TRBD2. Germline V CDR1 and CDR2: SEHNR, FQNEAQ (reference sequence). V was clipped by 8 bases and J by 0 bases; unmatched bases: 2. The CDR3 is 13 amino acids. The CDR3 loop reads CASGGGHQETQYF. CDR3 sequence (DNA): TGTGCCAGCGGCGGGGGGCACCAAGAGACCCAGTACTTC.

This clonotype has ten or more counts. This rearrangement joins TRBV6-5 to TRBJ2-3, with 8 bases aligning to TRBD2. V dropped 5 bases and J dropped 1; count of bases not matched to a gene: 2. Germline V gene sequence: CDR1 MNHEY, CDR2 SVGAGI. The length of the CDR3 is 14 residues. CDR3 in amino acids: CASSEAGGTDTQYF. The CDR3 DNA is TGTGCCAGCAGTGAAGCGGGGGGCACAGATACGCAGTATTTT.

This chain uses TRBV7-2 with TRBJ2-5; D is possibly TRBD2 (5 bases). The germline V gene has CDR1 SGHTA and CDR2 FQGNSA. This CDR3 comprises 13 residues. Trimming took off 5 bases at V and 5 bases at J, with 12 bases between the two ends. This CDR3 reads CASSESSGETQYF. CDR3 DNA sequence: TGTGCCAGCAGCGAGAGCTCGGGGGAGACCCAGTACTTC. Full variable domain (rest looked up from reference TRBV7-2 and TRBJ2-5): GAGVSQSPSNKVTEKGKDVELRCDPISGHTALYWYRQSLGQGLEFLIYFQGNSAPDKSGLPSDRFSAERTGGSVSTLTIQRTQQEDSAVYLCASSESSGETQYFGPGTRLLVL.

This clonotype was found many times. V is TRBV11-3 and J is TRBJ2-4; possibly TRBD2 for D (6 bases). CDR3 length: 12 residues. Germline V gene data show CDR1 as SGHNT and CDR2 as YENEEA. Trimming stripped 3 bases from V and 7 bases from J, with 7 bases between. CDR3 DNA: TGTGCCAGCAGCTTTGGGGGGAACATTCAGTACTTC. Encoded protein: CASSFGGNIQYF.

V is TRBV24-1 and J is TRBJ1-2; D may be TRBD1 (5 bases). From germline, CDR1 is KGHDR and CDR2 SFDVKD. This CDR3 contains 16 residues. Trimming left V 3 bases short and J 8 bases short, with 21 bases between. CDR3 sequence reads: CATSDPRRRGLKGYTF. CDR3 nucleotides: TGTGCCACCAGTGATCCCCGGAGGAGGGGTCTTAAGGGCTACACCTTC.

This clonotype was seen a handful of times. This chain connects TRBV30 to TRBJ2-5, with 8 bases fitting TRBD2. Germline CDR1 reads GTSNPN; CDR2 reads SVGIG (reference sequence). Germline trimming cut 3 bases from V and 3 bases from J; bases unmatched to any gene: 3. The CDR3 is 13 residues long. For the CDR3, the DNA is TGTGCCTGGAGGGGCGGGAGGAAAGAGACCCAGTACTTC. Amino acids: CAWRGGRKETQYF.

This clonotype came up once. Mismatch with germline at one junction end may stem from a read error. This chain uses TRBV20-1 with TRBJ2-3; 9 bases line up with TRBD1. The germline V gene has CDR1 DFQATT and CDR2 SNEGSKA (reference sequence). The CDR3 loop spans 14 amino acids. The CDR3 here is CRAEGGTGTDTQYF. CDR3 nucleotide sequence: TGCCGTGCTGAAGGAGGGACAGGGACAGATACGCAGTATTTT.

The V gene is TRBV3-1, the J gene TRBJ2-1, with TRBD2 as a possible D gene (6 bases). There are 16 residues in the CDR3. Trimming took off 1 base at V and 2 bases at J, with 12 bases between the two ends. Germline-derived CDR1 and CDR2 are LGHDT and YNNKEL (reference sequence). The CDR3 coding sequence is TGTGCCAGCAGCCAAGTCGGGGGATCCCCCTACAATGAGCAGTTCTTC. It codes for CASSQVGGSPYNEQFF.

V usage is TRBV5-5 and J usage is TRBJ2-3; unclear D gene. Per the germline V gene, CDR1 is SGHKS and CDR2 is YYEKEE (reference sequence). The CDR3 spans 13 residues. Trimming removed 0 bases from V and 2 bases from J, with 4 bases in between. The CDR3 region is CASSLAATDTQYF. The CDR3 nucleotides are TGTGCCAGCAGCTTGGCGGCCACAGATACGCAGTATTTT.

This chain uses TRBV5-4 with TRBJ1-5; D unclear. This CDR3 has 13 residues. The ends were cut back, 0 bases at V and 3 bases at J, with 4 bases in the middle. Per the germline V gene, CDR1 is SGHNT and CDR2 is YYREEE (reference sequence). The CDR3 is CASSLGFNQPQHF. The DNA for the CDR3 is TGTGCCAGCAGCTTGGGGTTCAATCAGCCCCAGCATTTT.